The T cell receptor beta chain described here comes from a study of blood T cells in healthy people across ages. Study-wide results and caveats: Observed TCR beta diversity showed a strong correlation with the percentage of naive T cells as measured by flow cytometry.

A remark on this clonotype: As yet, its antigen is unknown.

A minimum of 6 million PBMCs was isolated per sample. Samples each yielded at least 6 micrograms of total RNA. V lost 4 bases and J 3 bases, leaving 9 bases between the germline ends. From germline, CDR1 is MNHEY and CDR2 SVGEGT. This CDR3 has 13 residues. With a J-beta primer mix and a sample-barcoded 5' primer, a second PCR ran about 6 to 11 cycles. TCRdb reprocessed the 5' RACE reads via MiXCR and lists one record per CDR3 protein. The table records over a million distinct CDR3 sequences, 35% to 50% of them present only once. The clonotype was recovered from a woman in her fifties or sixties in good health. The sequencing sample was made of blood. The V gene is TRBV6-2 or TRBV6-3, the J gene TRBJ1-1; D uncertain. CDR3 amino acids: CASSFSQYTEAFF. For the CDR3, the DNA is TGTGCCAGCAGTTTTTCACAGTACACTGAAGCTTTCTTT.